This T cell receptor beta chain appears in the sequencing data of a study of shared clonotypes between healthy human individuals. Profiling relied on immunoSEQ multiplex PCR, and the TCRdb table lists in-frame clones only, not all of them. The sample carries about 1.5 million clones, under 99% recorded once. Naive CD4+ cells were CD45RA-selected; the remaining cells were memory. Study-wide results and caveats: Roughly 5% of naive CD4 clonotypes were common to a handful of donors. Estimated clonotype richness was generally higher in naive than memory subsets. Only a few donors were included, so the genetic and exposure-history diversity represented was limited.

In regard to this clone: Its antigen is not known.

The length of the CDR3 is 15 residues. Trimming cost V 2 bases and J 1 base; bases outside gene matches: 6. Germline V gene sequence: CDR1 SGDLS, CDR2 YYNGEE. This chain joins TRBV9 and TRBJ2-7; 7 bases are shared with TRBD2. Sample: naive CD4+ T cells sorted from blood. Specified subset: CD45RA+ positively selected. This receptor was identified in a man in his thirties or forties in good health. CDR3 residues: CASSVLGSGSYEQYF. Written as DNA, the CDR3 is TGTGCCAGCAGCGTCTTAGGTAGCGGGTCCTACGAGCAGTACTTC.